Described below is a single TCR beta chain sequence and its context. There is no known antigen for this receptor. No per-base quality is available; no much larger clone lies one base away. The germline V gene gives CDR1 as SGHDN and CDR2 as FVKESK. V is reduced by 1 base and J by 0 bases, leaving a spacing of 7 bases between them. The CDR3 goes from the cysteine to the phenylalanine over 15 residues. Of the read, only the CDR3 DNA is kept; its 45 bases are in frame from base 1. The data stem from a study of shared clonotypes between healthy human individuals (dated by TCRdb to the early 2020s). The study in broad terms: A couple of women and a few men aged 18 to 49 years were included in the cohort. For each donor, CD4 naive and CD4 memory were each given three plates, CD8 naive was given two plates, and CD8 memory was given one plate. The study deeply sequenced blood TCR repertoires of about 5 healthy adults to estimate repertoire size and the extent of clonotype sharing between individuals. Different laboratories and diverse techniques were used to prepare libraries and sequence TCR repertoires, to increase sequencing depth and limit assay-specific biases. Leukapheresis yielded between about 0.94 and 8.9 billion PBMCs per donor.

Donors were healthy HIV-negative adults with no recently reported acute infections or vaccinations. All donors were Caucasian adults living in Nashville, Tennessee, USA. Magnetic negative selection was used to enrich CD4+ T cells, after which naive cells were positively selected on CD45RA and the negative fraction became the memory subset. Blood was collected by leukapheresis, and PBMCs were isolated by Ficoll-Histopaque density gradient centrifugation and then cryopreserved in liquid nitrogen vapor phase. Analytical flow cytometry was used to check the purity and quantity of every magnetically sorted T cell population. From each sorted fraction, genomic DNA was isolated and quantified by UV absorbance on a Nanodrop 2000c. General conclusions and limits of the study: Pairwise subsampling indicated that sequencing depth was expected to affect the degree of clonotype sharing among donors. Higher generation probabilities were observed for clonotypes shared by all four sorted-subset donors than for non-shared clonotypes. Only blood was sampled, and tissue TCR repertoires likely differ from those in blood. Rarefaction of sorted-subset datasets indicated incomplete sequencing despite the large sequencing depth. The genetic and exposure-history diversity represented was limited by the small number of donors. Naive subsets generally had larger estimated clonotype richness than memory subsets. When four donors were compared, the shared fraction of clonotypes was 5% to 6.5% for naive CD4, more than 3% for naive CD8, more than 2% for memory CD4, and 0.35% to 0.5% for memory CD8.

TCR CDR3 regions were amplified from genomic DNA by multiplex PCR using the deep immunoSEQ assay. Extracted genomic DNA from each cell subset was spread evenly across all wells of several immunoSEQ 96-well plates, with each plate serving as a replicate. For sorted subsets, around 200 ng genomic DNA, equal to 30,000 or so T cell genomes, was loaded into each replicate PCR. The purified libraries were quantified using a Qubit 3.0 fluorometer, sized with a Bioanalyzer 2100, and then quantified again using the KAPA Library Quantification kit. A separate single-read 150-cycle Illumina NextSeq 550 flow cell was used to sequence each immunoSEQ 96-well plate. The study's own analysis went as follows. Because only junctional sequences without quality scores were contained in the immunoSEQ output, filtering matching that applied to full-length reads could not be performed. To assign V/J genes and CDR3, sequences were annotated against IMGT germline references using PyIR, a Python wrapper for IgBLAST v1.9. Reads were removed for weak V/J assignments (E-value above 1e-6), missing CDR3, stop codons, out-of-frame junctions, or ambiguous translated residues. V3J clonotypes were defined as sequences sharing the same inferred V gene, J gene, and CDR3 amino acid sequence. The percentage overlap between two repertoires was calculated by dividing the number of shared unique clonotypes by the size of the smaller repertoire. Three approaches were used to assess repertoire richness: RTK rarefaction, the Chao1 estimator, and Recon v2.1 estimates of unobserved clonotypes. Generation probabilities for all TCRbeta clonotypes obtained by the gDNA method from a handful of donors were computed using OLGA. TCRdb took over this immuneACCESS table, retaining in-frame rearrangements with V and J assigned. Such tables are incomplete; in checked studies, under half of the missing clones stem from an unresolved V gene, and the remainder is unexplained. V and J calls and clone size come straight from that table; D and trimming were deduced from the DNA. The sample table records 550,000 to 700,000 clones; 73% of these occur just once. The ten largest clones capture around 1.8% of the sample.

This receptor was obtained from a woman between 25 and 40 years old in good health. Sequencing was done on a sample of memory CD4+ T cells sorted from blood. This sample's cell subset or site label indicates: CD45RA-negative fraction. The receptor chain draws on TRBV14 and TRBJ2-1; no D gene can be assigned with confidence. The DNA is TGTGCCAGCAGCCAAGTTCAGAGCTCCTACAATGAGCAGTTCTTC. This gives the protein CASSQVQSSYNEQFF.